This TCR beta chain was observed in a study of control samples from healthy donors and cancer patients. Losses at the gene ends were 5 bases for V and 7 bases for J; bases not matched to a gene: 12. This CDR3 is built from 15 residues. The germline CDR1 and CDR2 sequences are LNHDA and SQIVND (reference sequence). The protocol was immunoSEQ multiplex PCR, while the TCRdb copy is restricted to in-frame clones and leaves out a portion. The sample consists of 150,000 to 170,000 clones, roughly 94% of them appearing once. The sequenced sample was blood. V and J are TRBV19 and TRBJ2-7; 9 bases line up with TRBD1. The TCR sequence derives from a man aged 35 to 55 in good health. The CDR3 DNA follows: TGTGCCAGTAGTGAACCGGGACAGGGAGGTGGGGAGCAGTACTTC. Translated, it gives CASSEPGQGGGEQYF.